Below are 13 T cell receptor beta chains sequenced from a single sample in a study of blood T cell repertoires in COVID-19. The data were produced by immunoSEQ multiplex PCR, yet TCRdb's version contains in-frame clones alone and is incomplete. Of 55,000 to 80,000 clones detected, roughly 88% appear once; the ten largest clones hold approximately 30%. The sample consisted of peripheral blood. These receptor sequences come from a man aged 50-60 years with acute or convalescent COVID-19.

This chain links TRBV23-1 with TRBJ1-2, with TRBD1 matching 8 bases. TRBV23-1 belongs to the ORF category, with a function that is uncertain. The CDR3 contains 15 residues. Trimming removed 6 bases from V and 1 base from J; junction bases left unmatched: 7. CDR3 sequence reads: CASRRTGTLNYGYTF. The CDR3 nucleotides read TGCGCCAGCAGGAGGACAGGGACCCTTAACTATGGCTACACCTTC.

CDR3 in DNA: TGTGCCAGCAGTCACAGACAGGGGGAAAAACTGTTTTTT. It codes for CASSHRQGEKLFF. The chain has TRBV6-5 and TRBJ1-4; TRBD1 aligns across 8 bases. The CDR3 covers 13 residues. Losses at the gene ends were 5 bases for V and 8 bases for J; bases not matched to a gene: 4. Germline assignment: CDR1 MNHEY and CDR2 SVGAGI.

This clone was seen more than once but under ten times. The J gene is TRBJ1-3, the V gene TRBV10-3; no clear D. CDR1 and CDR2 from the germline V gene are ENHRY and SYGVKD. The CDR3 runs to 14 residues. Deletions cut 11 bases from V and 0 bases from J, with 14 bases between. In nucleotides, the CDR3 is TGTGCCTCGACCGGCGGGAACTCTGGAAACACCATATATTTT. This gives the protein CASTGGNSGNTIYF.

This rearrangement joins TRBV12-5 to TRBJ1-3; 7 bases map to TRBD1. J gave up 4 bases and V 5 bases, and 8 bases lay outside the gene matches. The CDR3 sequence is 15 residues long. Looked up from germline, CDR1 is LGHNT and CDR2 is FRNRAP. This CDR3 is CASGPTAGGGNTIYF. The CDR3 nucleotides read TGTGCTAGTGGTCCAACGGCAGGGGGAGGAAACACCATATATTTT.

The chain employs TRBV6-5 and TRBJ2-6; no reliable D call. V lost 0 bases and J 1 base, leaving 7 bases between the germline ends. The CDR3 has 16 amino acids. CDR1 and CDR2 from the germline V gene are MNHEY and SVGAGI. As DNA, the CDR3 is TGTGCCAGCAGTTACTCGAAGACATCTGGGGCCAACGTCCTGACTTTC. Translation: CASSYSKTSGANVLTF.

The V and J genes are TRBV11-2 and TRBJ2-1; 10 bases align to TRBD1. The CDR3 is 14 amino acids. Germline V gene data show CDR1 as SGHAT and CDR2 as FQNNGV. Trimming at V came to 5 bases and at J to 9 bases, leaving 7 bases not matched to a gene. The CDR3 sequence: CASSTAGTGVEQFF. The CDR3 DNA reads TGTGCCAGCAGCACAGCGGGGACAGGGGTTGAGCAGTTCTTC. Based on the CDR3 plus reference TRBV11-2 and TRBJ2-1, the full variable domain is EAGVAQSPRYKIIEKRQSVAFWCNPISGHATLYWYQQILGQGPKLLIQFQNNGVVDDSQLPKDRFSAERLKGVDSTLKIQPAKLEDSAVYLCASSTAGTGVEQFFGPGTRLTVL.

The chain recombines TRBV18 with TRBJ1-1; D unclear. The germline V and J ends were trimmed by 3 bases and 6 bases, with 14 bases remaining between them. The CDR3 consists of 14 residues. Germline CDR1 reads KGHSH; CDR2 reads LQKENI. The CDR3 DNA sequence: TGTGCCAGCTCACCTTCCTTGGGGAGCGCTGAAGCTTTCTTT. This sequence encodes CASSPSLGSAEAFF.

The chain is built from TRBV6-5 and TRBJ1-1, with D possibly matching TRBD1 (5 bases). Looked up from germline, CDR1 is MNHEY and CDR2 is SVGAGI. With 6 bases removed from V and 7 bases from J, the gap between germline ends came to 15 bases. The CDR3 spans 13 residues. CDR3 sequence (DNA): TGTGCCAGCAGCAACCCGGAGGGGTTTGAAGCTTTCTTT. This codes for CASSNPEGFEAFF.

The V call is TRBV9, the J call TRBJ2-5; D may be TRBD1 (6 bases). Germline values: CDR1 SGDLS, CDR2 YYNGEE. This CDR3 comprises 16 residues. Trimming left V 1 base short and J 2 bases short, with 15 bases between. CDR3 nucleotide sequence: TGTGCCAGCAGCGTATCAGGGACACTAAATCAAGAGACCCAGTACTTC. This translates into CASSVSGTLNQETQYF.

The gene calls are TRBV5-1 and TRBJ1-1; possibly TRBD1 for D (5 bases). CDR1 is SGHRS, CDR2 YFSETQ, per germline. Trimming cost V 3 bases and J 1 base, with 7 bases left between them. The CDR3 is 13 amino acids. The CDR3 protein is CASSSGQNTEAFF. The CDR3 DNA is TGCGCCAGCAGCTCAGGACAGAACACTGAAGCTTTCTTT. Supplemented by reference TRBV5-1 and TRBJ1-1, the full variable domain reads KAGVTQTPRYLIKTRGQQVTLSCSPISGHRSVSWYQQTPGQGLQFLFEYFSETQRNKGNFPGRFSGRQFSNSRSEMNVSTLELGDSALYLCASSSGQNTEAFFGQGTRLTVV.

The rearrangement uses TRBV12-3 or TRBV12-4 and TRBJ2-1; no reliable D call. There are 11 residues in the CDR3. V lost 3 bases, J lost 10 bases, and 7 bases lay in between. The CDR3 here is CASSFSGEQFF. The DNA for the CDR3 is TGTGCCAGCAGTTTTTCAGGCGAGCAGTTCTTC.

This rearrangement joins TRBV19 to TRBJ2-1; 7 nucleotides line up with TRBD2. This CDR3 spans 15 amino acids. CDR1 is LNHDA and CDR2 is SQIVND in the germline V gene (reference sequence). V dropped 4 bases and J dropped 0; count of bases not matched to a gene: 3. The CDR3 DNA reads TGTGCCAGTAGTAATCTAGCGGCCTCCTACAATGAGCAGTTCTTC. This encodes CASSNLAASYNEQFF.

The rearrangement joins TRBV7-9 to TRBJ2-5; D may be TRBD2 (6 bases). Germline V lookup: CDR1 SEHNR, CDR2 FQNEAQ (reference sequence). The ends were cut back, 5 bases at V and 5 bases at J, with 15 bases in the middle. The CDR3 runs 14 residues. Here the CDR3 reads CASSPGGLRETQYF. DNA for the CDR3: TGTGCCAGCAGCCCTGGAGGGCTGCGGGAGACCCAGTACTTC.